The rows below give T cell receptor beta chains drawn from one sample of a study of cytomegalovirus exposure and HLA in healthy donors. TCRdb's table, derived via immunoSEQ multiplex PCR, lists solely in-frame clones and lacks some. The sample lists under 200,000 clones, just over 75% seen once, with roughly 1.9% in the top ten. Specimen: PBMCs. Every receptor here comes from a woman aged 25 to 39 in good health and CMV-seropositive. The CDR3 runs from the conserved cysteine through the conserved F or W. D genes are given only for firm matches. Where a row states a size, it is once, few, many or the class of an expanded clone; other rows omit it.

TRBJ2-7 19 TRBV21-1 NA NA CASSTEGLAGGIVPYEQYF TGTGCCAGCAGCACCGAGGGACTAGCGGGAGGGATTGTTCCCTACGAGCAGTACTTC
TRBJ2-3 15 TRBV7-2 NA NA CASSLGAGHTDTQYF TGTGCCAGCAGCTTAGGCGCGGGGCACACAGATACGCAGTATTTT
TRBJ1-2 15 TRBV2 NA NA CASTRDRYSNYGYTF TGTGCCAGCACAAGAGACAGGTACTCCAACTATGGCTACACCTTC
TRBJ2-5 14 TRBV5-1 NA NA CASRPTLSQETQYF TGCGCCAGCCGCCCGACTCTTTCCCAAGAGACCCAGTACTTC
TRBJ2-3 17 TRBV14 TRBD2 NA CASSPLVTSGPTDTQYF TGTGCCAGCAGCCCCCTGGTGACTAGCGGGCCCACAGATACGCAGTATTTT
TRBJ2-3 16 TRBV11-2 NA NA CASSPFRLGMTDTQYF TGTGCCAGCAGCCCCTTTCGTCTAGGAATGACAGATACGCAGTATTTT
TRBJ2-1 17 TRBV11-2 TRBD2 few CASSLRGQRGAGNEQFF TGTGCCAGCAGCTTAAGGGGCCAGCGGGGGGCGGGTAATGAGCAGTTCTTC
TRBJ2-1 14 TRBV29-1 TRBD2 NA CSVSDRASGREQFF TGCAGCGTCTCTGACAGGGCTAGCGGGAGGGAGCAGTTCTTC
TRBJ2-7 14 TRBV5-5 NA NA CANSFSGQAYEQYF TGTGCCAACAGCTTTTCGGGACAAGCCTACGAGCAGTACTTC
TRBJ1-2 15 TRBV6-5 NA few CASSYIDSSNYGYTF TGTGCCAGCAGTTATATAGACAGCTCTAACTATGGCTACACCTTC
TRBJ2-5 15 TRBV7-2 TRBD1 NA CASSSTGTGQETQYF TGTGCCAGCAGCTCAACCGGGACAGGGCAAGAGACCCAGTACTTC
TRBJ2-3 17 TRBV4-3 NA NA CASSRMTGASGTDTQYF TGCGCCAGCAGCCGGATGACGGGAGCCTCTGGCACAGATACGCAGTATTTT
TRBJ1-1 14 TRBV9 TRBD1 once CASSPRTGNAEAFF TGTGCCAGCAGCCCCCGGACAGGGAACGCTGAAGCTTTCTTT
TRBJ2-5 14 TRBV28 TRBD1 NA CASRPQGAGETQYF TGTGCCAGCAGACCCCAGGGGGCGGGGGAGACCCAGTACTTC
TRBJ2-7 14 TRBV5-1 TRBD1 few CASSLGRTGREQYF TGCGCCAGCAGCTTGGGCCGGACAGGGAGAGAGCAGTACTTC
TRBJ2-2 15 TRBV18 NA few CASSPGAGETGELFF TGTGCCAGCTCACCAGGAGCAGGGGAGACCGGGGAGCTGTTTTTT
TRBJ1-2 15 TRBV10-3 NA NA CAIRGGGRDNYGYTF TGTGCCATCAGGGGAGGAGGGCGGGATAACTATGGCTACACCTTC
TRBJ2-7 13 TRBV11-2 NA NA CASSLERRGEQYF TGTGCCAGCAGCTTAGAGCGTAGGGGCGAGCAGTACTTC
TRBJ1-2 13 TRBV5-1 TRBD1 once CASSRGQGYGYTF TGCGCCAGCAGCCGGGGACAGGGCTATGGCTACACCTTC
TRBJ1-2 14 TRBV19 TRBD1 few CASSPQGAGSGYTF TGTGCCAGTAGTCCTCAGGGGGCTGGAAGTGGCTACACCTTC
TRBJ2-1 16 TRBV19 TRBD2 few CASSIVASGGNNEQFF TGTGCCAGTAGTATAGTGGCTAGCGGGGGGAACAATGAGCAGTTCTTC
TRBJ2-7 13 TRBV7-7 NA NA CASSSGTSYEQYF TGTGCCAGCAGCTCGGGAACCTCCTACGAGCAGTACTTC
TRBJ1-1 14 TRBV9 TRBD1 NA CASSETGTNTEAFF TGTGCCAGCAGCGAGACAGGGACGAACACTGAAGCTTTCTTT
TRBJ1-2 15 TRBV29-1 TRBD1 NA CSVEDLDRIKNGYTF TGCAGCGTTGAAGATCTGGACAGGATTAAGAATGGCTACACCTTC
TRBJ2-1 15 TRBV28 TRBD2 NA CASSTPSGGDNEQFF TGTGCCAGCAGTACCCCTTCGGGGGGGGACAATGAGCAGTTCTTC
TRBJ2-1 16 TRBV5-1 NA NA CASSLGEWATYNEQFF TGCGCCAGCAGCTTGGGAGAGTGGGCTACCTACAATGAGCAGTTCTTC
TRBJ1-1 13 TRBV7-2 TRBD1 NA CASSQDRVTEAFF TGTGCCAGCAGCCAAGACAGGGTTACTGAAGCTTTCTTT
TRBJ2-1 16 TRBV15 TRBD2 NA CATSWGTSGSYNEQFF TGTGCCACCAGCTGGGGGACTAGCGGGAGCTACAATGAGCAGTTCTTC
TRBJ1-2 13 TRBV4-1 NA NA CASSRYSPGGYTF TGCGCCAGCAGCCGATACTCACCCGGGGGCTACACCTTC
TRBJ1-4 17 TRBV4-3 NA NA CASAQGGRGGQNEKLFF TGCGCCAGCGCGCAAGGGGGGAGGGGGGGGCAGAATGAAAAACTGTTTTTT
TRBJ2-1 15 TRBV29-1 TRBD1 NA CSDSSPRQGYNEQFF TGCAGCGACTCTAGCCCGCGACAGGGCTACAATGAGCAGTTCTTC
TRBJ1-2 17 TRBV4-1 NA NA CASSQEALPMEGSGYTF TGCGCCAGCAGCCAAGAAGCCCTTCCCATGGAGGGCTCTGGCTACACCTTC
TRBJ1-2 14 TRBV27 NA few CASSPIVENYGYTF TGTGCCAGCAGTCCTATCGTTGAAAACTATGGCTACACCTTC
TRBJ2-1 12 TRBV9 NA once CASSVVNNEQFF TGTGCCAGCAGCGTAGTAAACAATGAGCAGTTCTTC
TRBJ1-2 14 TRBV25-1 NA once CASSEGQASYGYTF TGTGCCAGCAGTGAAGGGCAGGCATCATATGGCTACACCTTC
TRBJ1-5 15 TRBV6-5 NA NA CASSYRGGSNQPQHF TGTGCCAGCAGTTATCGTGGGGGCAGCAATCAGCCCCAGCATTTT
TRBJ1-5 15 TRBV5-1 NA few CASSLADSSNQPQHF TGCGCCAGCAGCTTAGCAGACAGTAGCAATCAGCCCCAGCATTTT
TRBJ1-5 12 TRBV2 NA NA CASRDTGQPQHF TGTGCCAGCAGAGACACAGGACAGCCCCAGCATTTT
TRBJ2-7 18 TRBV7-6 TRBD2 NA CASSLGLAGEGYVHEQYF TGTGCCAGCAGCTTAGGTCTAGCGGGGGAGGGATATGTCCACGAGCAGTACTTC
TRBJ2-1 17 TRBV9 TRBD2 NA CASSVTSGGASYNEQFF TGTGCCAGCAGCGTGACTAGCGGGGGGGCTTCCTACAATGAGCAGTTCTTC
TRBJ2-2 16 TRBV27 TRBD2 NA CASSPSAGEWTGELFF TGTGCCAGCAGCCCTTCGGCGGGAGAGTGGACCGGGGAGCTGTTTTTT
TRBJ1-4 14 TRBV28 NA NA CASTLDRPNEKLFF TGTGCCAGCACCCTGGACAGACCTAATGAAAAACTGTTTTTT
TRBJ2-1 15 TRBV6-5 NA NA CASSYKGPFQNEQFF TGTGCCAGCAGTTACAAGGGGCCCTTTCAAAATGAGCAGTTCTTC
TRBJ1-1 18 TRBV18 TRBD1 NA CASSPPDGQGALNTEAFF TGTGCCAGCTCACCACCCGACGGACAGGGTGCCTTGAACACTGAAGCTTTCTTT
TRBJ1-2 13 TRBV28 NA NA CASSRKQGYGYTF TGTGCCAGCAGTCGAAAGCAGGGATATGGCTACACCTTC
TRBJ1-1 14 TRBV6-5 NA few CASSYWGENTEAFF TGTGCCAGCAGTTACTGGGGAGAGAACACTGAAGCTTTCTTT
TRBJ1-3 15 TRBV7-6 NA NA CASSSPGGNGNTIYF TGTGCCAGCAGCTCCCCGGGGGGGAACGGAAACACCATATATTTT